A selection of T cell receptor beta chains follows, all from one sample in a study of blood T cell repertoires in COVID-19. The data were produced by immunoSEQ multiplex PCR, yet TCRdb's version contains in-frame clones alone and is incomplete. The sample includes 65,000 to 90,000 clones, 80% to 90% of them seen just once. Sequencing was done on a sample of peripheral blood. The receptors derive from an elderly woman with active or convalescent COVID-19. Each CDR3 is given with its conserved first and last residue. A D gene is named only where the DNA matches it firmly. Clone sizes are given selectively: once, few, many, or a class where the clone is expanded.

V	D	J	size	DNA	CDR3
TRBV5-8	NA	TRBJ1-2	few	TGTGCCAGCAGCACCTTGGACAGACTCTATGGCTACACCTTC	CASSTLDRLYGYTF
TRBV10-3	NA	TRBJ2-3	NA	TGTGCCATCAGCATCAGACAACCGAGCACAGATACGCAGTATTTT	CAISIRQPSTDTQYF
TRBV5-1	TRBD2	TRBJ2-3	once	TGCGCCAGCAGCTTGGTGAGACTAGCGGGGGGCACAGATACGCAGTATTTT	CASSLVRLAGGTDTQYF
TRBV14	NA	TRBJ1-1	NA	TGTGCCAGCAGCCAAGCCCCAGGGGTCGGCACTGAAGCTTTCTTT	CASSQAPGVGTEAFF
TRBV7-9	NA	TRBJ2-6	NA	TGTGCCAGCAGCTTGACGAGCGGCACCTCTGGGGCCAACGTCCTGACTTTC	CASSLTSGTSGANVLTF
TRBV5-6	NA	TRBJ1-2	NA	TGTGCCAGCAGCTTGGAATGGGCTACTGGCTACACCTTC	CASSLEWATGYTF
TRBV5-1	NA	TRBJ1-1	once	TGCGCCAGCAGCTTGTCGGTAGGGACTGTCACTGAAGCTTTCTTT	CASSLSVGTVTEAFF
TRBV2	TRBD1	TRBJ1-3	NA	TGTGCCAGCAGTTACAGGGGCGCTGGAAACACCATATATTTT	CASSYRGAGNTIYF
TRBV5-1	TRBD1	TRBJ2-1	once	TGCGCCAGCAGCTTGATGACAGGGGACGGCAATGAGCAGTTCTTC	CASSLMTGDGNEQFF
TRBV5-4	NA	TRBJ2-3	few	TGTGCCAGCAGACGGGACTCCTCATCAGATACGCAGTATTTT	CASRRDSSSDTQYF
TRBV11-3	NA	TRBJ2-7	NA	TGTGCCAGCAGCTTAGGCCCGGGGATGGTCGAGCAGTACTTC	CASSLGPGMVEQYF
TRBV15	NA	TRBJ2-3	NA	TGTGCCACCAGCAGAGGTAGTAGCGGCCCTCGGGGCACAGATACGCAGTATTTT	CATSRGSSGPRGTDTQYF
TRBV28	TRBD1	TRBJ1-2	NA	TGTGCCAGCAGGATCCTGGGACAGGGTGGTAGGGGGGACTATGGCTACACCTTC	CASRILGQGGRGDYGYTF
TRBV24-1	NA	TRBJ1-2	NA	TGTGCCACCAGTGATCCGACAAGGGGCTACACCTTC	CATSDPTRGYTF
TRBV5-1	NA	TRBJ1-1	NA	TGCGCCAGCAGCTTTCAGGGGATGAACACTGAAGCTTTCTTT	CASSFQGMNTEAFF
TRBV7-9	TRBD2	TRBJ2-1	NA	TGTGCCAGCAGCGGAAGTGGACTAGCGGGGGCCCTGCAGTTCTTC	CASSGSGLAGALQFF
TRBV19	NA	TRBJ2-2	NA	TGTGCCAGTAGTATAGCCCCTCGGGGCACCGGGGAGCTGTTTTTT	CASSIAPRGTGELFF
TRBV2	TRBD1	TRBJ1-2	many	TGTGCCAGCAGCCAGGACAGGGTCTATGGCTACACCTTC	CASSQDRVYGYTF
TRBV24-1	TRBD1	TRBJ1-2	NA	TGTGCCACCAGTGACAAGACAGGGGAGGGTAACTATGGCTACACCTTC	CATSDKTGEGNYGYTF
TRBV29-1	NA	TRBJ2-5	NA	TGCAGCGTCGAGGAGGGACGAGAGACCCAGTACTTC	CSVEEGRETQYF
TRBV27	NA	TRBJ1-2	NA	TGTGCCAGCAGTTTTGGTGTCGGGTATGGCTACACCTTC	CASSFGVGYGYTF